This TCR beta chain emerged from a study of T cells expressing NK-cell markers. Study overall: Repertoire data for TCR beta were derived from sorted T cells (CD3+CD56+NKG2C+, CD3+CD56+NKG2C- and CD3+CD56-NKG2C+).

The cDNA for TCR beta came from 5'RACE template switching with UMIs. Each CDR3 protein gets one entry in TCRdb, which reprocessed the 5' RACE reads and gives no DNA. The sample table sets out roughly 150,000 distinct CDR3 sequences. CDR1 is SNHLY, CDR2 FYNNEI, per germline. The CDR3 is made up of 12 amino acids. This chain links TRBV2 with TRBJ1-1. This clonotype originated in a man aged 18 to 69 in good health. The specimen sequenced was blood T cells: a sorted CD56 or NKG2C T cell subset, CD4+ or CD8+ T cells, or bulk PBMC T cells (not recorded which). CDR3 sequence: CASSENGLEAFF.